Below, 15 T cell receptor beta chains from the same sample are listed, as sequenced in a study of T-cell reconstitution after alpha-beta-depleted transplantation in children. Preparation of the TCRbeta library involved a method that used unique molecular identifiers. TCRdb re-analysed the PCR reads in MiXCR, keeping a single row per CDR3 protein. Of about 580,000 distinct CDR3 sequences listed, about 21% are singletons. The sequencing here drew on PBMCs, mostly from graft donor cells, taken 360 days after TCRalphabeta/CD19-depleted stem cell transplant. The source is a boy under two years old who had a stem cell transplant for acute myeloid leukemia, so the T cells may come from the graft donor.

The sample holds many counts of this clonotype. The rearrangement joins TRBV7-2 to TRBJ2-4; 9 nucleotides match TRBD1. V shed 4 bases, J shed 0 bases, and the junction held 13 bases outside the gene matches. Looked up from germline, CDR1 is SGHTA and CDR2 is FQGNSA. The CDR3 length is 19 residues. CDR3 sequence: CASSYGTGRTQLAKNIQYF. In DNA, the CDR3 is TGTGCCAGCAGCTATGGGACAGGGCGAACCCAACTAGCCAAAAACATTCAGTACTTC.

The rearrangement links TRBV28 to TRBJ2-3; 7 nucleotides agree with TRBD1. CDR3 size: 15 residues. Trimming removed 6 bases from V and 0 bases from J; junction bases left unmatched: 6. Per germline, CDR1 MDHEN and CDR2 SYDVKM. The CDR3 DNA reads as TGTGCCAGCAGCGGACAGGTGGTCAGCACAGATACGCAGTATTTT. This codes for CASSGQVVSTDTQYF.

The chain links TRBV4-2 to TRBJ2-3, with TRBD2 matching over 7 bases. V was clipped by 5 bases and J by 2 bases; unmatched bases: 7. Germline V gives CDR1 LGHNA, CDR2 YNFKEQ. The CDR3 runs 15 residues. The CDR3 DNA is TGTGCCAGCAGCATCGGGACTACACACACAGATACGCAGTATTTT. Its protein product is CASSIGTTHTDTQYF.

The V call is TRBV9, the J call TRBJ2-3; D gene ambiguous. V lost 2 bases and J 4 bases, leaving 8 bases between the germline ends. The V gene's germline CDR1 is SGDLS and CDR2 YYNGEE. The CDR3 extends over 13 amino acids. The CDR3 sequence: CASSVQSPDTQYF. CDR3 nucleotides: TGTGCCAGCAGCGTCCAGTCCCCAGATACGCAGTATTTT. Supplemented by reference TRBV9 and TRBJ2-3, the full variable domain reads DSGVTQTPKHLITATGQRVTLRCSPRSGDLSVYWYQQSLDQGLQFLIQYYNGEERAKGNILERFSAQQFPDLHSELNLSSLELGDSALYFCASSVQSPDTQYFGPGTRLTVL.

This clonotype was observed at least ten times. CDR3 loop: CASTTIEASPDTQYF. In DNA form, the CDR3 reads TGTGCCAGCACTACTATTGAGGCTTCCCCAGATACGCAGTATTTT. The V and J genes are TRBV12-3 or TRBV12-4 and TRBJ2-3; D remains unclear. This CDR3 has 15 residues. Trimming cost V 7 bases and J 4 bases, with 18 bases left between them.

The chain recombines TRBV12-3 or TRBV12-4 with TRBJ1-1, with D perhaps TRBD1 (5 bases). This CDR3 region has 15 residues. The V gene lost 3 bases and the J gene lost 5 bases, with 16 bases spanning the gap. CDR3 amino acids: CASSLNRGLGTEAFF. The DNA for the CDR3 is TGTGCCAGCAGTTTGAACCGGGGGTTGGGAACTGAAGCTTTCTTT.

This clonotype was observed a handful of times. The chain couples TRBV20-1 to TRBJ2-7, with 7 bases fitting TRBD1. V was pared by 5 bases and J by 4 bases, with 11 bases of the junction left unmatched. The CDR3 covers 14 residues. Germline CDR1 reads DFQATT; CDR2 reads SNEGSKA (reference sequence). The CDR3 sequence: CSAQGDTRPYEQYV. The CDR3 region has the DNA TGCAGTGCTCAGGGGGACACCCGTCCATACGAGCAGTACGTC.

The gene calls are TRBV28 and TRBJ2-7; a weak D match, TRBD2 (5 bases). This CDR3 spans 14 amino acids. V lost 9 bases to trimming and J lost 7 bases, with 22 bases between them. The germline V gene has CDR1 MDHEN and CDR2 SYDVKM. This CDR3 is CASQQTGIAWEQYV. In DNA, the CDR3 is TGTGCCAGTCAGCAGACGGGGATCGCCTGGGAGCAGTACGTC.

The CDR3 DNA sequence: TGTGCCAGCAGTTTAGCCCTAAGACAGGGTGCCCCAGACGAGCAGTACTTC. Amino acid sequence: CASSLALRQGAPDEQYF. J is TRBJ2-7 and V is TRBV12-3 or TRBV12-4; 7 bases are a match to TRBD1. The V and J ends lost 0 bases and 5 bases, in that order; junction bases with no gene match: 13. The CDR3 has 17 amino acids.

The V gene is TRBV4-3, the J gene TRBJ2-4, with TRBD1 as a possible D gene (6 bases). CDR1 and CDR2 (germline): LGHNA, YSLEER. This CDR3 is 16 amino acids long. V lost 2 bases and J 2 bases, leaving 13 bases between the germline ends. CDR3 sequence: CASSQFPTGSKNIQYF. CDR3 DNA: TGCGCCAGCAGCCAATTCCCGACAGGCTCCAAAAACATTCAGTACTTC.

The sample holds many counts of this clonotype. The chain has TRBV15 and TRBJ2-3, with D maybe TRBD2 (6 bases). V was cut by 5 bases and J by 2 bases, with 17 bases left in between. This CDR3 region has 16 residues. Germline V gene lookup returns CDR1 LNHNV and CDR2 YYDKDF (reference sequence). CDR3 in amino acids: CATSVTGGEHTDTQYF. As DNA, the CDR3 is TGTGCCACCAGCGTGACCGGGGGAGAGCACACAGATACGCAGTATTTT.

This clonotype was found a few times. The CDR3 DNA sequence: TGCAGTGCTAGAGATGGGGGCAGAACCTACGAGCAGTACTTC. Its protein is CSARDGGRTYEQYF. The chain recombines TRBV20-1 with TRBJ2-7; D possibly corresponds to TRBD1 (6 bases). The CDR3 has 14 residues. Between the trimmed V and J ends, which lost 0 bases and 2 bases, there was a span of 11 bases. CDR1 is DFQATT, CDR2 SNEGSKA, per germline (reference sequence).

The table lists this clonotype with many counts. The V call is TRBV20-1, the J call TRBJ2-6; D is unresolved. Germline V gene lookup returns CDR1 DFQATT and CDR2 SNEGSKA (reference sequence). V was cut by 3 bases and J by 2 bases, with 5 bases left in between. The CDR3 runs to 13 residues. The CDR3 here is CSARVAGANVLTF. The CDR3 coding sequence is TGCAGTGCTAGGGTTGCTGGGGCCAACGTCCTGACTTTC.

This clonotype occurred many times. The V and J genes are TRBV29-1 and TRBJ2-5; D gene unclear. Germline-derived CDR1 and CDR2 are SQVTM and ANQGSEA. V dropped 6 bases and J dropped 4 bases, with 15 bases sitting between them. The CDR3 has 13 amino acids. The CDR3 region is CSVTETRRETQYF. Written as DNA, the CDR3 is TGCAGCGTCACCGAAACCAGGAGAGAGACCCAGTACTTC.

At least ten counts were recorded for this clonotype. J is TRBJ2-3 and V is TRBV7-9, with 8 nucleotides matching TRBD2. This CDR3 has 16 amino acids. V was pared by 5 bases and J by 5 bases, with 12 bases of the junction left unmatched. Per germline, CDR1 SEHNR and CDR2 FQNEAQ (reference sequence). This CDR3 is CASSPLAGGGRDTQYF. The DNA of the CDR3 is TGTGCCAGCAGCCCGCTCGCCGGCGGGGGGAGAGATACGCAGTATTTT.